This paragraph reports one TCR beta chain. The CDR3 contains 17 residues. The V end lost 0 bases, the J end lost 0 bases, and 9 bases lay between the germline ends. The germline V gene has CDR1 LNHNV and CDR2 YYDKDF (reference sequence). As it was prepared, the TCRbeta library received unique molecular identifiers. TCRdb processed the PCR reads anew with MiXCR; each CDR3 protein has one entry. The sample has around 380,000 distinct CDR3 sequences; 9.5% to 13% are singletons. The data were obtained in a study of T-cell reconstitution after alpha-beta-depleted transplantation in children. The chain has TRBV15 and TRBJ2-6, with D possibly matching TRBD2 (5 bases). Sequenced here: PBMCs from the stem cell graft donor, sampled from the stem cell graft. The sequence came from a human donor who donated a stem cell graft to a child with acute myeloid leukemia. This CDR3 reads CATSREGANSGANVLTF. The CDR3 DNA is TGTGCCACCAGCAGAGAGGGAGCCAACTCTGGGGCCAACGTCCTGACTTTC.